This T cell receptor beta chain comes out of a study of follicular helper T cells after annual influenza vaccination. The time point denotes: 2015-2016 season, pre-vaccination. Donors were community-dwelling with no influenza vaccine in the prior 6 months. Trimming removed 3 bases from V and 1 base from J; junction bases left unmatched: 9. CDR1 is MGHRA and CDR2 is YSYEKL in the germline V gene. The CDR3 is 17 residues long. TCRB was sequenced at Survey level resolution. Assay used: immunoSEQ multiplex PCR; TCRdb lists only in-frame clones, some missing. The sample has several thousand clones; about 81% are singletons. This clone has just one count.

The rearrangement links TRBV4-1 to TRBJ2-5; the match to TRBD2 covers 9 bases. Sequencing used CXCR5- memory CD4+ T cells sorted from blood, obtained on the day of influenza vaccination. The receptor comes from an adult who received the influenza vaccine. In DNA form, the CDR3 reads TGCGCCAGCAGCCAGGGTGGTGGGCGGGGGGGCCAAGAGACCCAGTACTTC. It encodes CASSQGGGRGGQETQYF.